This TCR beta chain was obtained from a study of T cell responses to AZD1222 COVID-19 vaccine. At the level of the study: It was second doses at about 4 or about 12 weeks that were pooled.

Points on this clone: No antigen is known for it.

This table comes from immunoSEQ multiplex PCR, and its TCRdb copy is limited to in-frame clones, with some not included. The sample includes some 150,000 clones, 90% seen only once; the top ten take 1.8%. Study findings and constraints: Repertoires were obtained solely post-peak T cell response. Rises in breadth and depth of Spike-specific TCRs came after two AZD1222 doses. The donors showed a predominance of white British ancestry and of females, with possible underestimation of clonal diversity.

Per the germline V gene, CDR1 is LGHNA and CDR2 is YNFKEQ. This CDR3 spans 14 amino acids. The V end was cut by 0 bases, the J end by 1 base, with 6 bases between. Specimen: peripheral blood, collected on day 0 of AZD1222 vaccination. The origin of this receptor is an adult in good health. The V gene is TRBV4-2, the J gene TRBJ1-1, with D uncertain. As DNA, the CDR3 is TGTGCCAGCAGCCAAGAAGGGCGGAACACTGAAGCTTTCTTT. Encoded protein: CASSQEGRNTEAFF.